The source of this T cell receptor beta chain is a study of CXCR3-negative and CXCR3-positive naive CD8 T cells. General study findings and limits: Within a donor, both naive subsets shared TRBV-TRBJ usage, unlike memory cells. Memory CD8+ cells showed much lower diversity, while both naive subsets were comparably high. The study found more hydrophobic TRB CDR3s in CXCR3-positive naive cells than in CXCR3-negative naive cells.

Germline CDR1 is MDHEN and CDR2 is SYDVKM. The CDR3 is 13 residues long. As regards this clonotype: Antigen specificity is unknown.

5' RACE that incorporated UMI labels was used to prepare the TRB cDNA libraries. Using the 5' RACE reads, TCRdb records one entry per CDR3 protein without DNA. This table holds over 50,000 distinct CDR3 sequences. Subsets of CD8+ T cells were each sorted in triplicate at 300,000 or so cells apiece. Phenotypically, naive CD8+ T cells corresponded to CD45RO-CCR7+CD27+CD95-. Sequenced: naive CXCR3+ CD8+ T cells from blood. This sample's subset: CD45RO-CCR7+CD27+CD95- naive CD8+ T cells expressing CXCR3 (TNR3+). The genes are TRBV28 and TRBJ2-7. The TCR was taken from a human donor in good health. Some clones in this sample may be carry-over from other donors' samples. CDR3 protein: CASSFPATYEQYF. Filled out from reference TRBV28 and TRBJ2-7, the complete variable domain reads DVKVTQSSRYLVKRTGEKVFLECVQDMDHENMFWYRQDPGLGLRLIYFSYDVKMKEKGDIPEGYSVSREKKERFSLILESASTNQTSMYLCASSFPATYEQYFGPGTRLTVT.